Listed below are T cell receptor beta chains from one sample, sequenced in a study of blood T cell repertoires in COVID-19. The table came from immunoSEQ multiplex PCR; TCRdb's copy has only in-frame clones and leaves some out. The table lists 87,000 or so clones, about 87% of them singletons. Sequencing used peripheral blood. The origin of the receptors is an elderly man with acute or convalescent COVID-19. Each CDR3 is given with its conserved first and last residue. D genes are given only for firm matches. Some rows mark clone size as missing; the rest say once, few, many or name a class of expanded clone.

clone size: NA
CDR3 length: 14
J gene: TRBJ1-2
V gene: TRBV7-9
D gene: TRBD1
CDR3 protein: CASSPGQGNYGYTF
CDR3 DNA: TGTGCCAGCAGCCCGGGACAGGGAAACTATGGCTACACCTTC

clone size: NA
CDR3 length: 15
J gene: TRBJ1-3
V gene: TRBV5-6
D gene: TRBD1
CDR3 protein: CASMKQGNSGNTIYF
CDR3 DNA: TGTGCCAGCATGAAACAGGGGAACTCTGGAAACACCATATATTTT

clone size: NA
CDR3 length: 17
J gene: TRBJ2-7
V gene: TRBV28
D gene: TRBD1
CDR3 protein: CASSLWGQPTSTYEQYF
CDR3 DNA: TGTGCCAGCAGTTTATGGGGACAGCCCACTTCTACCTACGAGCAGTACTTC

clone size: NA
CDR3 length: 14
J gene: TRBJ1-2
V gene: TRBV3-1/TRBV3-2
D gene: NA
CDR3 protein: CASSQQDLGGGYTF
CDR3 DNA: TGTGCCAGCAGCCAACAGGACCTCGGGGGTGGCTACACCTTC

clone size: once
CDR3 length: 14
J gene: TRBJ1-4
V gene: TRBV2
D gene: NA
CDR3 protein: CASRGGVPNEKLFF
CDR3 DNA: TGTGCCAGCAGGGGGGGGGTGCCTAATGAAAAACTGTTTTTT

clone size: NA
CDR3 length: 15
J gene: TRBJ2-2
V gene: TRBV11-1
D gene: TRBD1
CDR3 protein: CASSKGQGVAGELFF
CDR3 DNA: TGTGCCAGCAGCAAAGGACAGGGAGTTGCCGGGGAGCTGTTTTTT

clone size: NA
CDR3 length: 15
J gene: TRBJ1-4
V gene: TRBV27
D gene: TRBD1
CDR3 protein: CASSLGTGLHEKLFF
CDR3 DNA: TGTGCCAGCAGTTTAGGGACAGGTCTACATGAAAAACTGTTTTTT

clone size: NA
CDR3 length: 11
J gene: TRBJ2-7
V gene: TRBV5-1
D gene: NA
CDR3 protein: CASSLGNEQYF
CDR3 DNA: TGCGCCAGCAGCTTGGGTAACGAGCAGTACTTC

clone size: once
CDR3 length: 14
J gene: TRBJ2-5
V gene: TRBV18
D gene: NA
CDR3 protein: CASSPAGRPETQYF
CDR3 DNA: TGTGCCAGCTCACCAGCGGGACGGCCAGAGACCCAGTACTTC

clone size: few
CDR3 length: 13
J gene: TRBJ2-7
V gene: TRBV6-1
D gene: TRBD2
CDR3 protein: CASSEPGTTKQYF
CDR3 DNA: TGTGCCAGCAGTGAACCAGGGACTACGAAGCAGTACTTC

clone size: NA
CDR3 length: 15
J gene: TRBJ2-2
V gene: TRBV11-3
D gene: TRBD1
CDR3 protein: CASSLQGQGAGELFF
CDR3 DNA: TGTGCCAGCAGCTTACAAGGACAGGGTGCCGGGGAGCTGTTTTTT

clone size: NA
CDR3 length: 17
J gene: TRBJ2-1
V gene: TRBV11-3
D gene: NA
CDR3 protein: CASSLGETPSSYNEQFF
CDR3 DNA: TGTGCCAGCAGCTTAGGGGAGACACCGAGCTCCTACAATGAGCAGTTCTTC

clone size: NA
CDR3 length: 16
J gene: TRBJ2-3
V gene: TRBV7-9
D gene: TRBD2
CDR3 protein: CASSPRGSGGADTQYF
CDR3 DNA: TGTGCCAGCAGCCCCCGAGGTAGCGGGGGCGCAGATACGCAGTATTTT

clone size: NA
CDR3 length: 15
J gene: TRBJ2-7
V gene: TRBV7-2
D gene: NA
CDR3 protein: CASSFGGLSVYEQYF
CDR3 DNA: TGTGCCAGCAGCTTCGGGGGACTTAGCGTCTACGAGCAGTACTTC

clone size: NA
CDR3 length: 14
J gene: TRBJ1-1
V gene: TRBV9
D gene: NA
CDR3 protein: CASSPTQGNTEAFF
CDR3 DNA: TGTGCCAGCAGCCCCACCCAGGGGAACACTGAAGCTTTCTTT

clone size: once
CDR3 length: 16
J gene: TRBJ1-2
V gene: TRBV5-5
D gene: NA
CDR3 protein: CASSLGPAGWNYGYTF
CDR3 DNA: TGTGCCAGCAGCTTGGGACCGGCAGGGTGGAACTATGGCTACACCTTC

clone size: once
CDR3 length: 16
J gene: TRBJ1-6
V gene: TRBV6-1
D gene: TRBD1
CDR3 protein: CASSEDRGSVRSPLHF
CDR3 DNA: TGTGCCAGCAGTGAAGACAGGGGCTCCGTCCGTTCACCCCTCCACTTT

clone size: NA
CDR3 length: 14
J gene: TRBJ2-5
V gene: TRBV6-5
D gene: TRBD1
CDR3 protein: CASRKDRGLETQYF
CDR3 DNA: TGTGCCAGCAGGAAGGACAGGGGGTTGGAGACCCAGTACTTC

clone size: once
CDR3 length: 16
J gene: TRBJ1-1
V gene: TRBV18
D gene: NA
CDR3 protein: CASSPPTGTMNTEAFF
CDR3 DNA: TGTGCCAGCTCACCGCCGACAGGAACCATGAACACTGAAGCTTTCTTT

clone size: few
CDR3 length: 16
J gene: TRBJ1-2
V gene: TRBV19
D gene: NA
CDR3 protein: CASSIQAGQNNYGYTF
CDR3 DNA: TGTGCCAGTAGTATCCAGGCAGGACAAAATAACTATGGCTACACCTTC

clone size: NA
CDR3 length: 16
J gene: TRBJ1-6
V gene: TRBV6-5
D gene: NA
CDR3 protein: CASSYSGGMYNSPLHF
CDR3 DNA: TGTGCCAGCAGTTACTCGGGGGGAATGTATAATTCACCCCTCCACTTT

clone size: NA
CDR3 length: 15
J gene: TRBJ1-6
V gene: TRBV6-5
D gene: NA
CDR3 protein: CASSSGGVQNSPLHF
CDR3 DNA: TGTGCCAGCAGTTCGGGAGGGGTTCAGAATTCACCCCTCCACTTT

clone size: few
CDR3 length: 15
J gene: TRBJ2-7
V gene: TRBV6-5
D gene: NA
CDR3 protein: CASSYRQPGAYEQYF
CDR3 DNA: TGTGCCAGCAGTTACCGTCAACCCGGAGCCTACGAGCAGTACTTC

clone size: few
CDR3 length: 15
J gene: TRBJ1-1
V gene: TRBV25-1
D gene: TRBD1
CDR3 protein: CASSVDRGRRNEAFF
CDR3 DNA: TGTGCCAGCAGTGTGGACAGGGGGCGCAGGAATGAAGCTTTCTTT

clone size: NA
CDR3 length: 10
J gene: TRBJ1-4
V gene: TRBV28
D gene: NA
CDR3 protein: CASGGSKLFF
CDR3 DNA: TGTGCCAGCGGAGGGTCCAAACTGTTTTTT

clone size: NA
CDR3 length: 15
J gene: TRBJ2-5
V gene: TRBV7-9
D gene: TRBD2
CDR3 protein: CASSLATSGDQTQYF
CDR3 DNA: TGTGCCAGCAGCTTAGCAACTAGCGGGGACCAGACCCAGTACTTC

clone size: NA
CDR3 length: 15
J gene: TRBJ1-2
V gene: TRBV18
D gene: TRBD1
CDR3 protein: CASSPGQADFYGYTF
CDR3 DNA: TGTGCCAGCTCACCGGGACAGGCGGATTTCTATGGCTACACCTTC